Sequencing of this TCR beta chain was carried out in a study of CDR3 diversity in severe acne. From the PCR reads, TCRdb called clonotypes with MiXCR, one entry per CDR3 protein. Here the sample spans over 90,000 distinct CDR3 sequences, around 53% being singletons. Sequencing was performed on blood. The origin of this receptor is a male donor with acne.

The DNA of the CDR3 is TGTGCCAGCAGTTCGGAGGCGGCCTACTTCGGCAATCAGCCCCAGCATTTT. This encodes CASSSEAAYFGNQPQHF. The chain couples TRBV6-5 to TRBJ1-5; D is unclear. CDR1 and CDR2 from the germline V gene are MNHEY and SVGAGI. V dropped 4 bases and J dropped 2 bases, with 18 bases sitting between them. The CDR3 runs 17 residues.